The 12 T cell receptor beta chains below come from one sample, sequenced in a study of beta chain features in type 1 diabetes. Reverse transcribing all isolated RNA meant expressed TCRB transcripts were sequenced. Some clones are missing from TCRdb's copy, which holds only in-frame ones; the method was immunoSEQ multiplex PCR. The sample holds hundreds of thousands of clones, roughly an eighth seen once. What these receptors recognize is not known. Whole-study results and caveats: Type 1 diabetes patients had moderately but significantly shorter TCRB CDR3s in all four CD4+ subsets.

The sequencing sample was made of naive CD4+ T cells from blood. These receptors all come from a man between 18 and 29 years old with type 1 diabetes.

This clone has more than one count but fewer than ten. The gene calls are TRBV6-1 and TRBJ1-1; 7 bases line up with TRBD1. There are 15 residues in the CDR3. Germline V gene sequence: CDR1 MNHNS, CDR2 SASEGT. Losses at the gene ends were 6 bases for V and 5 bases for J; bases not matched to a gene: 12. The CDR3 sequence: CASSPREGASTEAFF. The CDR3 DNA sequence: TGTGCCAGCAGCCCTAGGGAGGGGGCCTCTACTGAAGCTTTCTTT.

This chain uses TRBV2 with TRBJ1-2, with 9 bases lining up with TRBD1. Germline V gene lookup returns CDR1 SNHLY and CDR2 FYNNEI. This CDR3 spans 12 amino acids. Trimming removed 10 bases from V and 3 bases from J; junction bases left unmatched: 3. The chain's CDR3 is CATRDRDYGYTF. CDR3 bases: TGTGCCACCCGGGACAGGGACTATGGCTACACCTTC.

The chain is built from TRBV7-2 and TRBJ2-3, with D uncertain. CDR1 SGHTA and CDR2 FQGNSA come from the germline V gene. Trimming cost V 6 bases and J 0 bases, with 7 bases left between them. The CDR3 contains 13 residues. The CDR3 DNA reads TGTGCCAGCAGGCCAACTAGCACAGATACGCAGTATTTT. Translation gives CASRPTSTDTQYF.

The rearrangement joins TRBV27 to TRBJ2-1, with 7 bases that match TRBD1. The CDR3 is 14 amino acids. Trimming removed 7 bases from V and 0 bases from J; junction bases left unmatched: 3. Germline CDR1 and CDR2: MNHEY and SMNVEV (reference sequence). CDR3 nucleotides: TGTGCCAGCACAGGGGGAAGCTCCTACAATGAGCAGTTCTTC. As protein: CASTGGSSYNEQFF.

In DNA form, the CDR3 reads TGTGCCATCAGTGGACAGGGACCGGATGGCTACACCTTC. Translated: CAISGQGPDGYTF. The chain employs TRBV10-3 and TRBJ1-2, with 7 bases aligning to TRBD1. This CDR3 is 13 amino acids long. V gave up 4 bases and J gave up 6 bases; unmatched junction bases: 5. In germline, CDR1 is ENHRY, CDR2 SYGVKD.

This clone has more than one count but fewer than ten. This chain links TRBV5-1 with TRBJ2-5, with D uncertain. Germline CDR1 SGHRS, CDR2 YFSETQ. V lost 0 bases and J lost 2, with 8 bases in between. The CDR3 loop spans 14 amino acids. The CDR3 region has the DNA TGCGCCAGCAGCTTGGTTCCCCTTCAAGAGACCCAGTACTTC. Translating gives CASSLVPLQETQYF.

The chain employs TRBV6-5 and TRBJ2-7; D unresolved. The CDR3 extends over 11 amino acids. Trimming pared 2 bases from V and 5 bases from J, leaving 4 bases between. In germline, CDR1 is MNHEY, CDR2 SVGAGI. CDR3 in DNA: TGTGCCAGCAGTTACCCGAACGAGCAGTACTTC. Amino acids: CASSYPNEQYF.

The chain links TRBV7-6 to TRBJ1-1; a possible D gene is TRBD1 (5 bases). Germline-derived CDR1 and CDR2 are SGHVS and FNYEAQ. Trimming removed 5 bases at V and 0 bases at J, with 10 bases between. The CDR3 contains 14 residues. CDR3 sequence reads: CASSPLGLNTEAFF. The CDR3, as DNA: TGTGCCAGCAGCCCCCTGGGGCTGAACACTGAAGCTTTCTTT.

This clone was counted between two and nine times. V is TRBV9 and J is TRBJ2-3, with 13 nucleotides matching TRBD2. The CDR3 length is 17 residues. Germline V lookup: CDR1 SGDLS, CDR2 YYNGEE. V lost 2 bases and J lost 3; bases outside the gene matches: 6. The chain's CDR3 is CASSVHTSGRATDTQYF. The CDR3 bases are TGTGCCAGCAGCGTCCATACTAGCGGGAGGGCGACAGATACGCAGTATTTT.

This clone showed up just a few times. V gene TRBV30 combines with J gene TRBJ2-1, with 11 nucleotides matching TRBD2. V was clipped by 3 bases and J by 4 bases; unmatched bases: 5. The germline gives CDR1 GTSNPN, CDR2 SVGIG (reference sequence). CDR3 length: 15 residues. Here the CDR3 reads CAWRRLAGSYNEQFF. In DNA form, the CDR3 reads TGTGCCTGGAGACGACTAGCGGGGAGTTACAATGAGCAGTTCTTC.

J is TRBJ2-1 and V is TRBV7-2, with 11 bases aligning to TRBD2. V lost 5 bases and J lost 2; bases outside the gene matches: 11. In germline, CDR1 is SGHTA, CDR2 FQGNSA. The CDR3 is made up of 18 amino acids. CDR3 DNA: TGTGCCAGCAGCCGCAACCTAGCGGGAGGCGACGCCTACAATGAGCAGTTCTTC. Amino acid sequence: CASSRNLAGGDAYNEQFF.

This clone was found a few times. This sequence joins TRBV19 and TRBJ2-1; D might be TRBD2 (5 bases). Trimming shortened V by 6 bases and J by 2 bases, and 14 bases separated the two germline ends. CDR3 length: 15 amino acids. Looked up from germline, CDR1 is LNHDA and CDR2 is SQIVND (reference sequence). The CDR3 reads CASSQAGGTYNEQFF. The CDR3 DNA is TGTGCCAGTAGCCAGGCGGGCGGAACCTACAATGAGCAGTTCTTC.